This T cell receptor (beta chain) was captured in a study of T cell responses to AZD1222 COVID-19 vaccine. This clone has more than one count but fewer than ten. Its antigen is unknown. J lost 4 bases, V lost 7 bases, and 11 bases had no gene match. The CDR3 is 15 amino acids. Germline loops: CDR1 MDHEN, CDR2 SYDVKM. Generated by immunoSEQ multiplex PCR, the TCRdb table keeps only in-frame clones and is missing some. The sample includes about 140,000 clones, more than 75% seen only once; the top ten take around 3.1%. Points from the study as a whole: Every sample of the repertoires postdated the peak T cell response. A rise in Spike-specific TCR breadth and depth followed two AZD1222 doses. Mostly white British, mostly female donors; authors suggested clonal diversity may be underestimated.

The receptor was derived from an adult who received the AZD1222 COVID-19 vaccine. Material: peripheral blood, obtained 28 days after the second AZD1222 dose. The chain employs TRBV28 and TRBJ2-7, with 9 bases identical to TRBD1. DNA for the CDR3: TGTGCCAGCATTGGCGGGGAACAGGGGGCTTACGAGCAGTACTTC. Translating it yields CASIGGEQGAYEQYF.